The clone carrying this T cell receptor (beta chain) has a count of ten or more. Its antigen remains unknown. This entry is derived from a study of regulatory T cells in long-lasting Graves disease. Findings and caveats of the study: Persistent Graves' patients possessed reduced TCR diversity relative to recently diagnosed ones.

Arm-PCR of CDR3 regions and iRepertoire HTBI primers were the basis on which TCR beta libraries were built. TCRdb passed the multiplex PCR reads through MiXCR, listing each CDR3 protein once. The data hold some 490,000 distinct CDR3 sequences, with more than 10% observed a single time. This sample's time point: newly diagnosed GD, antithyroid drugs for less than 3 months. Scientists built the TCR library using RNA that was extracted from PBMCs. The same sample was also studied in work on T cells in Graves' hyperthyroidism and ophthalmopathy. Turning to that study: Clinical symptoms, serum thyroxine, TRAb, thyroid ultrasound and orbital computed tomography informed diagnoses.

This sample comprised peripheral blood mononuclear cells (PBMCs), obtained at new diagnosis, from a patient treated with antithyroid drugs. The sequence was collected from a woman aged 25 to 45 with Graves disease.

CDR3 sequence: CASGLMASVNTGELFF. The DNA of the CDR3 is TGTGCTAGTGGTTTGATGGCTAGCGTTAACACCGGGGAGCTGTTTTTT. J is TRBJ2-2 and V is TRBV12-5, with D perhaps matching TRBD2 (6 bases). V dropped 2 bases and J dropped 2 bases, with 12 bases sitting between them. This CDR3 contains 16 residues. Germline loops: CDR1 LGHNT, CDR2 FRNRAP.